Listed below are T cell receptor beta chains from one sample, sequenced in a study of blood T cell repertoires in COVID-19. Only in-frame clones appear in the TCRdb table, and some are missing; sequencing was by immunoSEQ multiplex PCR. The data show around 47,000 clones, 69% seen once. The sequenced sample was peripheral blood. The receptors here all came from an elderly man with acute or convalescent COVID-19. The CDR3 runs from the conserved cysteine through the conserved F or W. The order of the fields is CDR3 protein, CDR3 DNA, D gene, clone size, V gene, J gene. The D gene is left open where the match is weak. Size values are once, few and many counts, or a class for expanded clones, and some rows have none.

CASSLAGYGYTF,TGTGCCAGCAGCCTGGCGGGTTATGGCTACACCTTC,-,once,TRBV3-1/TRBV3-2,TRBJ1-2
CASSGGLEETQYF,TGCGCCAGCAGCGGGGGACTAGAAGAGACCCAGTACTTC,TRBD2,-,TRBV5-1,TRBJ2-5
CASSGQGQGEEKLFF,TGTGCCAGCAGCGGCCAGGGACAGGGGGAAGAAAAACTGTTTTTT,TRBD1,-,TRBV9,TRBJ1-4
CASSPPGQGNQPQHF,TGTGCCAGCTCACCACCGGGACAGGGCAATCAGCCCCAGCATTTT,TRBD1,-,TRBV18,TRBJ1-5
CASSPPPSGRTGELFF,TGTGCCAGCAGCCCCCCACCTAGCGGGAGGACCGGGGAGCTGTTTTTT,TRBD2,-,TRBV11-2,TRBJ2-2
CASSRQPGQGWSNQPQHF,TGTGCCAGCAGCCGCCAACCGGGACAGGGATGGAGCAATCAGCCCCAGCATTTT,TRBD1,-,TRBV5-5,TRBJ1-5
CASSLGQGETQYF,TGCGCCAGCAGCTTGGGACAGGGGGAGACCCAGTACTTC,TRBD1,-,TRBV5-1,TRBJ2-5
CASSFGSGSSYEQYF,TGCGCCAGCAGCTTCGGTAGCGGGAGCAGCTACGAGCAGTACTTC,TRBD2,-,TRBV5-1,TRBJ2-7
CASSTEYQETQYF,TGTGCCAGCTCGACAGAGTACCAAGAGACCCAGTACTTC,-,-,TRBV18,TRBJ2-5
CSVEDQGTGKLFF,TGCAGCGTTGAAGACCAGGGTACGGGAAAACTGTTTTTT,-,-,TRBV29-1,TRBJ1-4
CASSLFREEGNTIYF,TGTGCCAGCAGCTTATTTCGGGAGGAAGGAAACACCATATATTTT,-,-,TRBV7-2,TRBJ1-3
CASSLDNNEQFF,TGTGCCAGCAGCTTAGATAACAATGAGCAGTTCTTC,-,-,TRBV13,TRBJ2-1
CAISESDREKLFF,TGTGCCATCAGTGAGTCGGACAGGGAAAAACTGTTTTTT,TRBD1,-,TRBV10-3,TRBJ1-4
CASSSDNYNEQFF,TGTGCCAGCAGCTCGGACAACTACAATGAGCAGTTCTTC,-,-,TRBV7-7,TRBJ2-1
CASSLDTGNNEQFF,TGCGCCAGCAGCTTGGACACAGGGAACAATGAGCAGTTCTTC,-,-,TRBV5-1,TRBJ2-1
CASSQEGRAGDTQYF,TGCGCCAGCAGCCAAGAGGGGCGGGCGGGGGATACGCAGTATTTT,-,-,TRBV4-3,TRBJ2-3
CASSPITGRSTEAFF,TGTGCCAGCAGCCCAATCACGGGTAGGAGCACTGAAGCTTTCTTT,-,-,TRBV7-6,TRBJ1-1
CASSPGGTGSYEQYF,TGTGCCAGCAGCCCAGGCGGGACAGGCTCCTACGAGCAGTACTTC,TRBD1,-,TRBV7-9,TRBJ2-7
CASSQGTSNRSPGYNEQFF,TGTGCCAGCAGCCAAGGGACCTCTAACAGGTCTCCTGGCTACAATGAGCAGTTCTTC,-,-,TRBV3-1/TRBV3-2,TRBJ2-1
CASSISGSDTEAFF,TGTGCCAGTAGTATTAGCGGGAGTGACACTGAAGCTTTCTTT,-,-,TRBV19,TRBJ1-1
CASSLQGLSYEQYF,TGCGCCAGCAGCCTACAGGGGCTCTCCTACGAGCAGTACTTC,TRBD1,-,TRBV4-1,TRBJ2-7
CASSTLRDNEQFF,TGTGCCAGCAGCACCCTACGGGACAATGAGCAGTTCTTC,-,few,TRBV7-7,TRBJ2-1
CASRLALGTANTGELFF,TGTGCAAGTCGCTTAGCGCTCGGGACAGCGAACACCGGGGAGCTGTTTTTT,-,few,TRBV12-2,TRBJ2-2
CASSRQDAYEQYF,TGTGCCAGCAGTAGACAGGATGCCTACGAGCAGTACTTC,-,-,TRBV6-5,TRBJ2-7
CASSSLGAYEQYF,TGTGCCAGCAGTTCTCTAGGGGCCTACGAGCAGTACTTC,-,-,TRBV6-5,TRBJ2-7
CASSQDIRGQETQYF,TGTGCCAGCAGCCAAGATATTCGGGGTCAAGAGACCCAGTACTTC,-,-,TRBV14,TRBJ2-5
CASSARPNEQFF,TGTGCCAGTAGTGCTAGGCCCAATGAGCAGTTCTTC,-,-,TRBV19,TRBJ2-1
CASRNHVQRRRTGELFF,TGTGCCAGTAGAAACCACGTTCAGAGGAGGAGAACCGGGGAGCTGTTTTTT,-,-,TRBV19,TRBJ2-2
CASSPGPGANVLTF,TGTGCCAGCAGCCCTGGGCCTGGGGCCAACGTCCTGACTTTC,-,-,TRBV28,TRBJ2-6
CASSPYVDRVDEQFF,TGTGCCAGCAGTCCATACGTAGACAGGGTAGATGAGCAGTTCTTC,-,-,TRBV21-1,TRBJ2-1